This T cell receptor beta chain was observed in a study of T cell responses to AZD1222 COVID-19 vaccine. Study results and caveats: In a largely white British group with more females than males, clonal diversity was possibly underestimated. Vaccine-related CD4 TCRs covered spike, predominating at 160-218 and 743-854. Spike-specific TCR breadth and depth were elevated following two AZD1222 doses.

Worth noting for this clone: Its antigen is not known.

With V trimmed by 3 bases and J by 4 bases, 14 bases remained unmatched. The CDR3 spans 20 residues. The germline V gene encodes CDR1 MDHEN and CDR2 SYDVKM. Clones were sequenced by immunoSEQ multiplex PCR, and TCRdb holds only the in-frame ones, with some missing. Of some 150,000 clones detected, roughly 85% appear once; the ten largest clones hold around 8%. The V gene is TRBV28, the J gene TRBJ2-1; TRBD2 aligns across 14 bases. The sequences come from peripheral blood, collected 28 days after the second dose of the MenACWY control vaccine. The sequence came from an adult who received the MenACWY meningococcal vaccine as a control. The CDR3 nucleotides read TGTGCCAGCAGTTTGGCGTGGGGGACTAGCGGGAGACGCCAATACAATGAGCAGTTCTTC. Protein sequence: CASSLAWGTSGRRQYNEQFF.